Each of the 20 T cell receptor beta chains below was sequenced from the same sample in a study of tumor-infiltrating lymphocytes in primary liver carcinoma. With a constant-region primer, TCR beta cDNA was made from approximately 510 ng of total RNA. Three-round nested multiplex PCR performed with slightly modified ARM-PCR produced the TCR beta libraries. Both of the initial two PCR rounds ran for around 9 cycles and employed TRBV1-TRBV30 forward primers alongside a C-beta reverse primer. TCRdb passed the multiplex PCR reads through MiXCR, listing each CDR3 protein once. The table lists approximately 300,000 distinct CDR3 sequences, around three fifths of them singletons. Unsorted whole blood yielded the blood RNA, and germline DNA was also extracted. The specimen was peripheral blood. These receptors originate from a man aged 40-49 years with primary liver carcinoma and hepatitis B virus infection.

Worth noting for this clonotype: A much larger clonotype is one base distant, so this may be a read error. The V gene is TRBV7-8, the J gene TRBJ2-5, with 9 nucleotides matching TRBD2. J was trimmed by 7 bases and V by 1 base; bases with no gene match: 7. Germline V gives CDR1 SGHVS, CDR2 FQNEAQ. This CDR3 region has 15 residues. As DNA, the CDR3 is TGTGCCAGCAGCTTAGATAGCGGGAGAAGCGTGACCCAGTACTTC. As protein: CASSLDSGRSVTQYF.

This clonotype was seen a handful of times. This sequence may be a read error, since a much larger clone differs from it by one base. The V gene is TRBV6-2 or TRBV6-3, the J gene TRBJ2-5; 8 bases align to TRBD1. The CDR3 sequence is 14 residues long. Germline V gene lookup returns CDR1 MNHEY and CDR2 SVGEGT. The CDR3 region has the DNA TGTACCAGCAGCCCCCTGGACAGGGCAGAGACCCAGTACTTC. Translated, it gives CTSSPLDRAETQYF.

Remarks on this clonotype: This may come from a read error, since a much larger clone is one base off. Written as DNA, the CDR3 is TGCGCCGGCAGCCAAGTGGAGGAGGGGAGGAATGGCTACACCTTC. This translates into CAGSQVEEGRNGYTF. This chain links TRBV4-3 with TRBJ1-2; perhaps TRBD1 as D (5 bases). The germline gives CDR1 LGHNA, CDR2 YSLEER. This CDR3 has 15 amino acids.

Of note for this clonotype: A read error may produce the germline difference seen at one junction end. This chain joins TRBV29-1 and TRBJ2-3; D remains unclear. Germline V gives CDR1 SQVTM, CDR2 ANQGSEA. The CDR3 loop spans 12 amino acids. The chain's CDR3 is CSVRHLEDMQYF. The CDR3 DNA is TGCAGCGTTCGGCACCTCGAAGATATGCAGTATTTT.

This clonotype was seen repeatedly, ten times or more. The CDR3 sequence is CSVAPSLAGVTDTQYF. CDR3 nucleotide sequence: TGCAGCGTTGCCCCCTCACTAGCGGGAGTCACAGATACGCAGTATTTT. The V gene is TRBV29-1, the J gene TRBJ2-3, with TRBD2 matching over 11 bases. There are 16 residues in the CDR3. Per the germline V gene, CDR1 is SQVTM and CDR2 is ANQGSEA. The V gene end was trimmed by 4 bases and the J gene end by 2 bases; junction bases not matched to a gene: 8.

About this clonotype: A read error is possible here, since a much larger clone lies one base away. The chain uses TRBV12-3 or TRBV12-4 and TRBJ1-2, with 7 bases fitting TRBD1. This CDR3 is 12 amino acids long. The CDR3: CTSSRGAYGYTF. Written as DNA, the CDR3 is TGTACCAGCAGCAGGGGGGCCTATGGCTACACCTTC.

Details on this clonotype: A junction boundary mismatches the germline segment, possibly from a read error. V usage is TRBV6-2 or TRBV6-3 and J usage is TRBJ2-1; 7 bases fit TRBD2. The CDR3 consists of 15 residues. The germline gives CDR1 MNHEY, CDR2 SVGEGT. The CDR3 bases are TGTGTCAGCAGTTACGGGACTAACTCCTACTATGAGCAGTTCTTC. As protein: CVSSYGTNSYYEQFF.

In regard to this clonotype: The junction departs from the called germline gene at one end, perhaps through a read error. The CDR3 nucleotides read TGTGAGAGCAGCTTCCGACTAGCGGGAGCCGGTGAGCAATTCTTC. It translates to CESSFRLAGAGEQFF. The genes are TRBV6-2 or TRBV6-3 and TRBJ2-1, with 12 bases identical to TRBD2. The CDR3 is 15 residues long. Per the germline V gene, CDR1 is MNHEY and CDR2 is SVGEGT.

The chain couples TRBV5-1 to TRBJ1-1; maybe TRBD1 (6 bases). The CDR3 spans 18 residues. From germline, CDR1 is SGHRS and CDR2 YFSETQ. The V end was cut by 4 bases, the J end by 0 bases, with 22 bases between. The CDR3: CASSPGAPGAPLNTEAFF. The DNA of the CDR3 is TGCGCCAGCAGCCCGGGGGCCCCAGGGGCGCCCCTGAACACTGAAGCTTTCTTT. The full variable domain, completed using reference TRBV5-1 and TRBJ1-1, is KAGVTQTPRYLIKTRGQQVTLSCSPISGHRSVSWYQQTPGQGLQFLFEYFSETQRNKGNFPGRFSGRQFSNSRSEMNVSTLELGDSALYLCASSPGAPGAPLNTEAFFGQGTRLTVV.

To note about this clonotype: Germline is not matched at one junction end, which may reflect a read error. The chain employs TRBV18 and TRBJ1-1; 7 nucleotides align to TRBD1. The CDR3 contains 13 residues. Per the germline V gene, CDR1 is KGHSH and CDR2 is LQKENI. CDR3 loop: CAISGQANIEAFF. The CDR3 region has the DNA TGTGCCATCTCAGGACAGGCGAACATTGAAGCTTTCTTT.

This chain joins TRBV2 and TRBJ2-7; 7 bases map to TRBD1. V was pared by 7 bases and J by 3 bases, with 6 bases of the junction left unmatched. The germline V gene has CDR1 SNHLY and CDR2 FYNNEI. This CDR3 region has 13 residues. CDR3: CASKGQKIYEQYF. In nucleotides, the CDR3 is TGTGCCAGCAAGGGACAGAAGATCTACGAGCAGTACTTC.

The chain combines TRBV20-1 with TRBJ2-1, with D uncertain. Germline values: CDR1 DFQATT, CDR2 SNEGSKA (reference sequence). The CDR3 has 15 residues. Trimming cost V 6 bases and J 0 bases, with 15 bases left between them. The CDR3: CSARLLVSSYNEQFF. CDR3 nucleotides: TGCAGTGCAAGGCTACTGGTTAGCTCCTACAATGAGCAGTTCTTC.

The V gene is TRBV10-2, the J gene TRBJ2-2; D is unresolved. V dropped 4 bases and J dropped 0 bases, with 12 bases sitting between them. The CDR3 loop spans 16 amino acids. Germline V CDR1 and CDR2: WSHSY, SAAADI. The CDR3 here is CASSAVNGANTGELFF. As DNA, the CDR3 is TGCGCCAGCAGTGCAGTGAATGGCGCGAACACCGGGGAGCTGTTTTTT.

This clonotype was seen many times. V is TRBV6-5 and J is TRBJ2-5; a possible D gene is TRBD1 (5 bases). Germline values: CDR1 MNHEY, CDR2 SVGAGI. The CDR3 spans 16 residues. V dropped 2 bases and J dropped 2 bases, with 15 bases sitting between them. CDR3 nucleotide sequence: TGTGCCAGCAGTTACATGGGCAGGGCACTTCAAGAGACCCAGTACTTC. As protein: CASSYMGRALQETQYF.

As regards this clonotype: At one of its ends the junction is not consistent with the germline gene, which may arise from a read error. The CDR3 is CASSRIGASYEQCF. The CDR3 DNA follows: TGTGCCAGCAGTCGAATTGGGGCCTCCTACGAGCAGTGCTTC. V and J are TRBV6-2 or TRBV6-3 and TRBJ2-7; D might be TRBD1 (5 bases). From germline, CDR1 is MNHEY and CDR2 SVGEGT. There are 14 residues in the CDR3.

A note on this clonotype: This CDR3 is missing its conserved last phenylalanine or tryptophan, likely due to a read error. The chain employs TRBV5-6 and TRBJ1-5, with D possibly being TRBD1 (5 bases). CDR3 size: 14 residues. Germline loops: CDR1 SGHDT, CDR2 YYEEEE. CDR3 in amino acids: CPSSSGWDNQPQHS. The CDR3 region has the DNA TGTCCCAGCAGCTCAGGGTGGGACAATCAGCCCCAGCATTCT.

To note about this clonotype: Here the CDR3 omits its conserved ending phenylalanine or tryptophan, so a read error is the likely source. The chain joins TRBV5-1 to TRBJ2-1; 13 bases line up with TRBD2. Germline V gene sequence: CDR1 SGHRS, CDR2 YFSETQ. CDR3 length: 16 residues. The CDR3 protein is CASSLGGTSGTNEQFL. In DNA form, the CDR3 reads TGTGCCAGCAGCTTGGGGGGGACTAGCGGGACGAATGAGCAGTTCCTC.

DNA of the CDR3: TGTGCCAGCAGCCAAGATTTAGCGGGAGCGATTAAGAATGAGCAGTTCTTC. This encodes CASSQDLAGAIKNEQFF. V is TRBV14 and J is TRBJ2-1, with 9 bases identical to TRBD2. The germline V gene encodes CDR1 SGHDN and CDR2 FVKESK. The CDR3 covers 17 residues. J gave up 7 bases and V 0 bases, and 10 bases lay outside the gene matches.

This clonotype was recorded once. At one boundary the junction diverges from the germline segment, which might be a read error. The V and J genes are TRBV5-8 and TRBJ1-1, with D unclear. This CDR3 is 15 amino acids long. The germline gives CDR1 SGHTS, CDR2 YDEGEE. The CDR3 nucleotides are TGTGCCAGTAGCTTGAACGGCGACGGGAACACTGAAGCTTTCTTT. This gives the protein CASSLNGDGNTEAFF.

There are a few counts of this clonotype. CDR3 nucleotides: TGCGCCAGCAGACTGGGACAGGGTGGACCCAAAAACATTCAGTACTTC. The encoded protein is CASRLGQGGPKNIQYF. The J gene is TRBJ2-4, the V gene TRBV5-1; 9 bases fit TRBD1. The CDR3 spans 16 residues. Germline CDR1 reads SGHRS; CDR2 reads YFSETQ. The J segment lost 2 bases and the V segment lost 5 bases, leaving 8 bases of the junction unmatched. Full variable domain (remainder filled in from reference TRBV5-1 and TRBJ2-4): KAGVTQTPRYLIKTRGQQVTLSCSPISGHRSVSWYQQTPGQGLQFLFEYFSETQRNKGNFPGRFSGRQFSNSRSEMNVSTLELGDSALYLCASRLGQGGPKNIQYFGAGTRLSVL.